This T cell receptor beta chain was captured by sequencing in a study of neurological immune-mediated disorders. Sequencing runs each generated in excess of 180 million TCR-beta sequences derived from 15-18 subjects. TCRdb recomputed calls from the 5' RACE reads with MiXCR, one row per CDR3 protein. The top ten hold approximately 6.8% of the sample, which has under 80,000 distinct CDR3 sequences, about 14% seen once. V trimming: 7 bases; J trimming: 10 bases; junction bases outside the gene matches: 3. The CDR3 covers 11 residues. CDR1 and CDR2 from the germline V gene are MNHEY and SVGAGI. There are many counts of this clonotype. Its antigen is still unknown. Study-wide points: Patients with HTLV-1-associated myelopathy showed the most TCR clonal expansion. Those with multiple sclerosis showed the least, falling below healthy controls.

This sequence joins TRBV6-5 and TRBJ2-3, with TRBD2 identical over 9 bases. Input material: PBMCs. The receptor's source is a woman aged 50 to 60 in good health. As DNA, the CDR3 is TGTGCCAGCACGGGCGGGAGGGCGCAGTATTTT. As protein: CASTGGRAQYF.